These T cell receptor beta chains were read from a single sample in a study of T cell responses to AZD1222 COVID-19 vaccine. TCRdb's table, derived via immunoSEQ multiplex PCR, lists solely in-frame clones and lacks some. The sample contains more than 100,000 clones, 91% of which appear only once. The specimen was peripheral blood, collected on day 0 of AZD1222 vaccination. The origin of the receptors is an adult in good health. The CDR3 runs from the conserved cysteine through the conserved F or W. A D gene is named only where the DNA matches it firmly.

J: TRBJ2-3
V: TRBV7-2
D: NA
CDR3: CASSQGFAGATDTQYF

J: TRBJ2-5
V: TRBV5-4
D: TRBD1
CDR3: CASSLDRGLQETQYF

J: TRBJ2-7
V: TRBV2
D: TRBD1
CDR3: CASSTDRGDYEQYF

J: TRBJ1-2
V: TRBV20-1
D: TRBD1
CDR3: CSASSGQNYGYTF

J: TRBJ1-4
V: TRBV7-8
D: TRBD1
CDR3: CASRMDRVGEKLFF

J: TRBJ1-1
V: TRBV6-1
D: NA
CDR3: CASSEAEDLGPMNTEAFF

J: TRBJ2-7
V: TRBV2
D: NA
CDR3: CASKVAWVYEQYF

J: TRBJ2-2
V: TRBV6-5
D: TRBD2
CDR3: CASREDRYTGELFF

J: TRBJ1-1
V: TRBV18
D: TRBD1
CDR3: CASSPYPGQGVAFF

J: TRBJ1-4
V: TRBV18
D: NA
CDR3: CASSREPGPEKLFF

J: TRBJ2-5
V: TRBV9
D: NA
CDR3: CASSVYGRETQYF

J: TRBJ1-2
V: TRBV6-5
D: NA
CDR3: CASRPSSRVSYGYTF

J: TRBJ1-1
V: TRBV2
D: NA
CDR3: CASCVLGSTEAFF

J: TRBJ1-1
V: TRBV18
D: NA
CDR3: CASSGFMNTEAFF

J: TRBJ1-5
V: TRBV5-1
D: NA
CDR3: CASSLGQLNQPQHF

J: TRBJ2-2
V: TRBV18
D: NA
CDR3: CASSPGITGELFF

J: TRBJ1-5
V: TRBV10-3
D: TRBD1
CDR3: CAISETGGWQPQHF